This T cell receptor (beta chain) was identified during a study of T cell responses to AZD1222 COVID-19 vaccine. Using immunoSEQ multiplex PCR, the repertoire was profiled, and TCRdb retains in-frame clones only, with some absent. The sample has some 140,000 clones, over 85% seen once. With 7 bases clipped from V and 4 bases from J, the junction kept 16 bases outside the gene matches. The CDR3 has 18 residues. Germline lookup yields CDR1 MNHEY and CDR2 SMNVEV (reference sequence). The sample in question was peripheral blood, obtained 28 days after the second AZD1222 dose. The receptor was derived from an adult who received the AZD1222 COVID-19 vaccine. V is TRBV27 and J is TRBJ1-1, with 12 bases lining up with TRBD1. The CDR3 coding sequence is TGTGCCAGCAAGTGGGCCCACGGGACAGGGGGCTTCGGCACTGAAGCTTTCTTT. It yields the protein CASKWAHGTGGFGTEAFF.